This T cell receptor (beta chain) is drawn from a study of shared clonotypes between healthy human individuals. Findings and caveats of the study: As a rule, naive subsets had a larger estimated richness than memory subsets. When compared with the clonotypes that were shared by all four sorted-subset donors, the non-shared clonotypes turned out to have lower generation probabilities. In several donors, about 5% of naive CD4 clonotypes appeared in common.

Data came from immunoSEQ multiplex PCR; TCRdb stores just in-frame clones and leaves some out. The sample contains roughly 680,000 clones, 55% to 80% of which appear only once. Naive CD45RA+ and memory CD45RA-negative subsets were split from CD4+ cells. Only a few counts were recorded for this clone. Its antigen is not known. The same CDR3 can be traced to other DNA sequences in this sample. The source of this sequence is a woman under 40 in good health. Input material: memory CD4+ T cells sorted from blood. Subset indicated: CD45RA-negative fraction.

The CDR3 region is CASSLQNEQYF. The CDR3 DNA reads TGTGCCAGCAGCCTCCAAAACGAGCAGTACTTC. The chain is built from TRBV7-8 and TRBJ2-7, with D uncertain. Germline V gives CDR1 SGHVS, CDR2 FQNEAQ. The CDR3 totals 11 residues. V lost 5 bases and J 5 bases, leaving 7 bases between the germline ends.